Listed below are T cell receptor beta chains from one sample, sequenced in a study of cytomegalovirus exposure and HLA in healthy donors. Clones were read by immunoSEQ multiplex PCR, and TCRdb kept only the in-frame ones, dropping some. The sample carries 150,000 or so clones, about 91% recorded once. The specimen was PBMCs. Receptors were obtained from a young woman in good health and CMV-seropositive. Each CDR3 is given with its conserved first and last residue. The D gene is left open where the match is weak. Only part of the rows carry a size: once, few, many, or a class if the clone is expanded.

d_gene	v_gene	abundance	j_gene	CDR3aa	CDR3nt
.	TRBV19	.	TRBJ2-3	CASSITGSTDTQYF	TGTGCCAGTAGTATCACAGGGAGCACAGATACGCAGTATTTT
TRBD2	TRBV19	.	TRBJ2-2	CASSWGLAGGSAGELFF	TGTGCCAGTAGCTGGGGACTAGCGGGGGGGTCCGCCGGGGAGCTGTTTTTT
.	TRBV6-4	.	TRBJ2-1	CASSEHSDAGNEQFF	TGTGCCAGCAGTGAACACAGCGACGCGGGGAATGAGCAGTTCTTC
.	TRBV6-5	.	TRBJ2-2	CASSYSGVTGELFF	TGTGCCAGCAGTTACTCCGGGGTTACCGGGGAGCTGTTTTTT
.	TRBV19	.	TRBJ2-7	CASSPSSGFLYEQYF	TGTGCCAGTAGCCCTAGCTCGGGATTTTTGTACGAGCAGTACTTC
.	TRBV6-4	.	TRBJ1-6	CASNYKPPGHYPPYNSPLHF	TGTGCCAGCAATTATAAACCCCCGGGACACTACCCCCCGTATAATTCACCCCTCCACTTT
TRBD1	TRBV9	.	TRBJ1-1	CASSVDARGQEGTEAFF	TGTGCCAGCAGCGTAGATGCCAGGGGGCAGGAGGGCACTGAAGCTTTCTTT
TRBD1	TRBV5-1	.	TRBJ1-6	CASSLEGQGLRSYNSPLHF	TGCGCCAGCAGCTTGGAAGGACAGGGCCTCCGAAGCTATAATTCACCCCTCCACTTT
TRBD1	TRBV7-9	.	TRBJ1-1	CASSLGPLTGRGTEAFF	TGTGCCAGCAGCTTAGGCCCCTTGACAGGGCGAGGCACTGAAGCTTTCTTT
TRBD1	TRBV7-6	.	TRBJ1-1	CASSAGTGGLNTEAFF	TGTGCCAGCAGCGCGGGGACAGGGGGCTTGAACACTGAAGCTTTCTTT
.	TRBV7-9	.	TRBJ2-2	CASSLVRHYTGELFF	TGTGCCAGCAGCTTAGTAAGACACTACACCGGGGAGCTGTTTTTT
.	TRBV18	.	TRBJ1-2	CASSLASLQRGSYGYTF	TGTGCCAGCTCACTTGCTTCTCTTCAGCGGGGATCCTATGGCTACACCTTC
.	TRBV7-8	.	TRBJ2-1	CASSLDPSLLNEQFF	TGTGCCAGCAGCTTAGATCCTAGCTTGCTCAATGAGCAGTTCTTC
TRBD1	TRBV6-5	.	TRBJ1-2	CASIGPGQSYYGYTF	TGTGCCAGCATAGGCCCGGGACAGAGCTACTATGGCTACACCTTC
.	TRBV18	few	TRBJ2-3	CASSPPQGRTDTQYF	TGTGCCAGCTCACCACCACAGGGTCGCACAGATACGCAGTATTTT
.	TRBV9	.	TRBJ1-6	CASSVSASAGNSPLHF	TGTGCCAGCAGCGTATCCGCCTCGGCAGGGAATTCACCCCTCCACTTT
TRBD2	TRBV9	.	TRBJ2-1	CASSVTSGVYNEQFF	TGTGCCAGCAGCGTAACGAGCGGGGTCTACAATGAGCAGTTCTTC
TRBD1	TRBV19	.	TRBJ2-3	CASSGGQVDLSGSTDTQYF	TGTGCCAGTAGTGGGGGACAGGTGGACCTGTCGGGCAGCACAGATACGCAGTATTTT
TRBD1	TRBV4-1	.	TRBJ2-3	CASSQDSTGGTDTQYF	TGCGCCAGCAGCCAAGATTCGACAGGGGGGACAGATACGCAGTATTTT
.	TRBV11-2	.	TRBJ2-5	CASSRLGREQETQYF	TGTGCCAGCAGCCGCCTCGGACGGGAGCAAGAGACCCAGTACTTC
.	TRBV29-1	.	TRBJ1-3	CSVGDSAGGNTIYF	TGCAGCGTGGGAGATTCGGCAGGAGGAAACACCATATATTTT
.	TRBV29-1	.	TRBJ1-1	CSVYSSEAFF	TGCAGCGTTTATAGCTCTGAAGCTTTCTTT
TRBD1	TRBV27	.	TRBJ2-7	CASSPDRVDYEQYF	TGTGCCAGCAGCCCGGACAGGGTGGACTACGAGCAGTACTTC